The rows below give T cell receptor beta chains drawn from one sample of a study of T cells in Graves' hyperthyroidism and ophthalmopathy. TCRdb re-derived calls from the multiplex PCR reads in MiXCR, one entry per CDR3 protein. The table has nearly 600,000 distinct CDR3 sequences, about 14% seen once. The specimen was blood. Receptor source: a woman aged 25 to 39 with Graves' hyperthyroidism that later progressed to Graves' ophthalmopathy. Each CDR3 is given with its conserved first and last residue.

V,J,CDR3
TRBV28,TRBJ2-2,CASIFRLTGELFF
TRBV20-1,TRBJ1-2,CSAGGVEYGYTF
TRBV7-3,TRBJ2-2,CASSLTTSGRAGELFF
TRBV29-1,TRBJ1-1,CSVDGQGARNTEAFF
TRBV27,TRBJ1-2,CASKVGPPYGYTF
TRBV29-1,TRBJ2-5,CSVAGETQYF
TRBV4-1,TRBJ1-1,CASSLRGGETEAFF
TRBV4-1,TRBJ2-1,CASRLGLAGVINEQFF
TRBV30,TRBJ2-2,CAWSGQVFPTGELFF
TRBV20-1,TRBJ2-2,CSARPPGGPGTGELFF
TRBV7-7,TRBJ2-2,CASSLGTGGFGELFF
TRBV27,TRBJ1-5,CASSLAGQPQHF
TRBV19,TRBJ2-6,CASRLLLGSSGANVLTF
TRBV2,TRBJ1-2,CATPRDRGYGYTF
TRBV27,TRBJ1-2,CASSLGRDINYGYTF
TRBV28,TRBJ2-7,CASKGLAATYEQYF
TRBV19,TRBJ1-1,CASSIAENTEAFF
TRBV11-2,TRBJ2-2,CASSLHAGNTGELFF
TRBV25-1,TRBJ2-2,CASSESGVRGELFF
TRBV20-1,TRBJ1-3,CSARSGGTIYF
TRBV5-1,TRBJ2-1,CASSSSRGSLINEQFF
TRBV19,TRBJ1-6,CASGRQGGNSPLHF
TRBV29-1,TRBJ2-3,CSVRRLSSTDTQYF
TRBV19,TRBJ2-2,CGTGMSGELFF
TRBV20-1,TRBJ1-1,CSARDQGLGTEAFF
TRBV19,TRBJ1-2,CASSIAGPSTNYGYTF
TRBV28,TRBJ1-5,CASSPPGQPPQPQHF
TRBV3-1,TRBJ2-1,CASSQGGTSGRTTRGFF
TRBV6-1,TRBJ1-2,CASNGEDGYTF
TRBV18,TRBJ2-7,CASSPNYREGEQYF
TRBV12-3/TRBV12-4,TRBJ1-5,CASSPSGQGSNQPQHF
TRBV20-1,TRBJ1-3,CSARDPTGNPNTIYF
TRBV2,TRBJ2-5,CASQNRAAKETQYF
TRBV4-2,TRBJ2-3,CASSQQTGITDTQYF
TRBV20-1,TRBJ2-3,CSAPRRTGSLDTQYF
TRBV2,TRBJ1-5,CASSESPESNQPQHF
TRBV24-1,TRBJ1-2,CATSEATAGRGYTF
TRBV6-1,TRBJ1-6,CASRLIPQGDGSPLHF
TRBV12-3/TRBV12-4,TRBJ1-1,CASSLSTTVLLLNTEAFF
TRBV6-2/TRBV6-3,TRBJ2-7,CASSPISGLSYEQYF
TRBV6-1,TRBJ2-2,CASSPVMSGSDTGELFF
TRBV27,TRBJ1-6,CASSFQGKGGNSPLHF
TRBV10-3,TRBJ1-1,CAISEISGGSAHTGAFF
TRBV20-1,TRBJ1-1,CSARTTQWDTEAFF
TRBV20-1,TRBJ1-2,CSAKGGYTF
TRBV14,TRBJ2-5,CASSRGQQETQYF
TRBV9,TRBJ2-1,CASSALAGGLDEQFF
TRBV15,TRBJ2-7,CATSRPSGNRHEQYF
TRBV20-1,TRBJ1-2,CSAPTGGGYTF
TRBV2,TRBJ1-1,CASSRGGITEAFF
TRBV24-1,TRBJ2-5,CATSDPSGSSSETQYF
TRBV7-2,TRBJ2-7,CASSFSSLAGVYEQYF
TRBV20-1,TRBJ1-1,CSAGLQGSTGVAFF
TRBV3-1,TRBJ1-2,CASSQDLGGYTF